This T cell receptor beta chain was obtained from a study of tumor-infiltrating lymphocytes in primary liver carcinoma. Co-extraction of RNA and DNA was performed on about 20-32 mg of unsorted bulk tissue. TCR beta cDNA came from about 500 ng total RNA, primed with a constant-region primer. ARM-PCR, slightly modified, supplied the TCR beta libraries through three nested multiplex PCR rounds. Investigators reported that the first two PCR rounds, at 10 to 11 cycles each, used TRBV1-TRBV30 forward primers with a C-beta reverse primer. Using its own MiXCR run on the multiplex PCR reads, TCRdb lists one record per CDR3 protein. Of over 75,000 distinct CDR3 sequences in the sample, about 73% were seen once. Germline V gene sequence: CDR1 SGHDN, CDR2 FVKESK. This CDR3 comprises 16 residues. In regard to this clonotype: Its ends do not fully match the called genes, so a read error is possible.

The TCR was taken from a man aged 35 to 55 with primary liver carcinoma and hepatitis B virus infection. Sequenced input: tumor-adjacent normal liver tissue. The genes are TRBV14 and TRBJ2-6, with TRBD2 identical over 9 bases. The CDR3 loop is CASSRGRASGDNVLTF. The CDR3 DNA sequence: TGTGCCAGCAGTCGCGGGAGGGCCTCTGGGGACAACGTCCTGACTTTC.